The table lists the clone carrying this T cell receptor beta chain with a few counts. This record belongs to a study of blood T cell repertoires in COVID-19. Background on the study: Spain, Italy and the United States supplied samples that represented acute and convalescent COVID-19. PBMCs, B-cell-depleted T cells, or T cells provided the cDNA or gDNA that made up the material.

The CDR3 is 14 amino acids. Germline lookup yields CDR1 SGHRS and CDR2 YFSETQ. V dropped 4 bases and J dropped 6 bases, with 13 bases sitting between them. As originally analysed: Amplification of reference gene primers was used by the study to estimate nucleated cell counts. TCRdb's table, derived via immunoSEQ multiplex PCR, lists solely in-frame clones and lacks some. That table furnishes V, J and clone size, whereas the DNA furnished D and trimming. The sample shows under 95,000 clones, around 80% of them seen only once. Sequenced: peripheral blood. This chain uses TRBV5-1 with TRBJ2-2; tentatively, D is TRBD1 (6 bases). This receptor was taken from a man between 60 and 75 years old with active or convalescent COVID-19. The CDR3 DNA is TGCGCCAGCAGCCGTACACAGGGATCCGGGGAGCTGTTTTTT. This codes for CASSRTQGSGELFF. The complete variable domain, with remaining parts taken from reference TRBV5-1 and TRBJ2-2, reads KAGVTQTPRYLIKTRGQQVTLSCSPISGHRSVSWYQQTPGQGLQFLFEYFSETQRNKGNFPGRFSGRQFSNSRSEMNVSTLELGDSALYLCASSRTQGSGELFFGEGSRLTVL.